One and the same sample provided the 20 T cell receptor beta chains below, sequenced in a study of early T cells in non-severe SARS-CoV-2 infection. TCRdb reprocessed the 5' RACE reads via MiXCR and lists one record per CDR3 protein. The sample comprises around 70,000 distinct CDR3 sequences, about a tenth of which are singletons, and around 5.8% rests with the top ten. Material for sequencing was whole blood. The source is an adult who was a healthcare worker with PCR-confirmed SARS-CoV-2 infection or an uninfected control (not recorded which).

This clonotype was observed a handful of times. This sequence joins TRBV6-6 and TRBJ1-1; 12 nucleotides line up with TRBD1. CDR3 length: 15 residues. The junction had 3 bases not matched to a gene; V was cut back by 3 bases and J by 4 bases. Germline CDR1 MNHNY, CDR2 SVGAGI (reference sequence). CDR3 DNA sequence: TGTGCCAGCAGTTATAAGGGACAGGGGGCCACTGAAGCTTTCTTT. Translation gives CASSYKGQGATEAFF.

J is TRBJ1-5 and V is TRBV6-2 or TRBV6-3, with a tentative D call TRBD1 (5 bases). Germline CDR1 is MNHEY and CDR2 is SVGEGT. V was trimmed by 7 bases and J by 6 bases, leaving 13 bases between them. The CDR3 runs to 13 residues. This CDR3 reads CASTRPGPQPQHF. The CDR3 bases are TGTGCCAGCACCAGGCCGGGGCCTCAGCCCCAGCATTTT.

The V gene is TRBV20-1, the J gene TRBJ2-7; D unresolved. V gave up 0 bases and J gave up 3 bases, with 15 bases separating them. CDR1 DFQATT and CDR2 SNEGSKA come from the germline V gene (reference sequence). CDR3 length: 15 residues. CDR3 nucleotide sequence: TGCAGTGCTAGAGACCGACGACACGCGCTCTACGAGCAGTACTTC. Its protein product is CSARDRRHALYEQYF.

The sample holds many counts of this clonotype. The gene calls are TRBV14 and TRBJ2-7; TRBD2 agrees at 9 bases. From germline, CDR1 is SGHDN and CDR2 FVKESK. The trim removed 5 bases at V and 2 bases at J, leaving 7 bases unmatched. The CDR3 spans 15 residues. CDR3 loop: CASSLAGVPPYEQYF. CDR3 DNA sequence: TGTGCCAGCAGCTTAGCGGGGGTACCCCCCTACGAGCAGTACTTC.

This rearrangement joins TRBV5-1 to TRBJ2-3, with D tentatively TRBD1 or TRBD2 (5 bases each). The length of the CDR3 is 15 residues. The V and J ends lost 4 bases and 2 bases respectively, with 14 bases between them. CDR1 is SGHRS, CDR2 YFSETQ, per germline. In DNA form, the CDR3 reads TGCGCCAGCAGCGGGGGACGGATTAACACAGATACGCAGTATTTT. Amino acid sequence: CASSGGRINTDTQYF.

A word on this clonotype: A read error is possible here, since a much larger clone lies one base away. The gene calls are TRBV7-9 and TRBJ2-3; no definite D call. The CDR3 consists of 14 residues. The V gene lost 8 bases and the J gene lost 4 bases, with 16 bases spanning the gap. CDR1 is SEHNR and CDR2 is FQNEAQ in the germline V gene (reference sequence). The CDR3 DNA reads as TGTGCCAGCGGCGCAGAAGAGAGCGCAGATACGCAGTATTTT. It encodes CASGAEESADTQYF.

The rearrangement joins TRBV5-4 to TRBJ2-1, with 9 nucleotides matching TRBD2. The V and J ends lost 0 bases and 4 bases, in that order; junction bases with no gene match: 2. The CDR3 runs 15 residues. From germline, CDR1 is SGHNT and CDR2 YYREEE (reference sequence). The CDR3 sequence is CASSLATSGYNEQFF. The CDR3 DNA sequence: TGTGCCAGCAGCTTGGCAACTAGCGGGTACAATGAGCAGTTCTTC.

The chain combines TRBV5-1 with TRBJ2-1, with D perhaps matching TRBD2 (6 bases). Germline V gene sequence: CDR1 SGHRS, CDR2 YFSETQ. The CDR3 sequence is 14 residues long. V lost 4 bases and J 9 bases, leaving 17 bases between the germline ends. DNA of the CDR3: TGCGCCAGCAGCACTTCGGGAGTCTTCAGTGAGCAGTTCTTC. Protein product: CASSTSGVFSEQFF.

The chain couples TRBV7-8 to TRBJ2-5; D is uncertain. There are 14 residues in the CDR3. CDR1 is SGHVS, CDR2 FQNEAQ, per germline. V was cut by 2 bases and J by 1 base, with 8 bases left in between. The CDR3 spells CASSLRHLQETQYF. CDR3 DNA sequence: TGTGCCAGCAGCTTAAGACACCTCCAAGAGACCCAGTACTTC.

This clonotype was counted at least ten times. This chain joins TRBV5-4 and TRBJ2-3; TRBD2 agrees at 7 bases. Germline V gives CDR1 SGHNT, CDR2 YYREEE (reference sequence). V trimming: 6 bases; J trimming: 0 bases; junction bases outside the gene matches: 4. The CDR3 runs 14 residues. CDR3 DNA sequence: TGTGCCAGCAAGTCTAGCGGTAGCACAGATACGCAGTATTTT. This translates into CASKSSGSTDTQYF.

The sample holds a few counts of this clonotype. The chain links TRBV6-1 to TRBJ2-3, with TRBD1 matching over 9 bases. Germline values: CDR1 MNHNS, CDR2 SASEGT. The CDR3 runs to 17 residues. With 0 bases clipped from V and 3 bases from J, the junction kept 7 bases outside the gene matches. CDR3 sequence: CASSEAVGQGATDTQYF. CDR3 bases: TGTGCCAGCAGTGAAGCAGTGGGACAGGGAGCGACAGATACGCAGTATTTT.

This clonotype was counted at least ten times. The chain employs TRBV28 and TRBJ1-4, with D hard to call. The length of the CDR3 is 14 residues. From germline, CDR1 is MDHEN and CDR2 SYDVKM. Trimming stripped 10 bases from V and 4 bases from J, with 16 bases between. In nucleotides, the CDR3 is TGTGCCACCACCACCGTCGGCAGTAATGAAAAACTGTTTTTT. Its translation: CATTTVGSNEKLFF. The variable domain in full, with the rest retrieved from reference TRBV28 and TRBJ1-4, is DVKVTQSSRYLVKRTGEKVFLECVQDMDHENMFWYRQDPGLGLRLIYFSYDVKMKEKGDIPEGYSVSREKKERFSLILESASTNQTSMYLCATTTVGSNEKLFFGSGTQLSVL.

The chain employs TRBV6-5 and TRBJ1-3; D not certain. V lost 5 bases and J 8 bases, leaving 7 bases between the germline ends. Germline CDR1 MNHEY, CDR2 SVGAGI. The CDR3 covers 11 residues. CDR3 bases: TGTGCCAGCAGTCGCGAACACACCATATATTTT. It translates to CASSREHTIYF.

J is TRBJ1-2 and V is TRBV6-6; D unresolved. Trimming took off 0 bases at V and 6 bases at J, with 11 bases between the two ends. Looked up from germline, CDR1 is MNHNY and CDR2 is SVGAGI (reference sequence). The CDR3 is 14 residues long. Here the CDR3 reads CASSYSKGGHGYTF. The CDR3 coding sequence is TGTGCCAGCAGTTACTCGAAGGGTGGTCATGGCTACACCTTC.

A note on this clonotype: Since the CDR3 does not end with the conserved phenylalanine or tryptophan, this likely comes from a read error. The rearrangement links TRBV5-4 to TRBJ2-2; D remains unclear. V lost 2 bases and J 7 bases, leaving 12 bases between the germline ends. Germline loops: CDR1 SGHNT, CDR2 YYREEE (reference sequence). The CDR3 loop spans 14 amino acids. The CDR3 DNA reads TGTGCCAGCAGCTTCCTAGGGTCGAACGGGGAGCTGTTTGTT. Translation gives CASSFLGSNGELFV.

In its sample, this clonotype was seen many times. This rearrangement joins TRBV29-1 to TRBJ2-7; D might be TRBD1 (6 bases). This CDR3 comprises 13 residues. The V end was cut by 1 base, the J end by 2 bases, with 9 bases between. Germline V CDR1 and CDR2: SQVTM, ANQGSEA. Written as DNA, the CDR3 is TGCAGCGTTGAAGGGACAGTGCCCTACGAGCAGTACTTC. Translating gives CSVEGTVPYEQYF.

The genes are TRBV4-3 and TRBJ2-1; TRBD2 matches at 7 bases. V was clipped by 1 base and J by 7 bases; unmatched bases: 7. The germline CDR1 and CDR2 sequences are LGHNA and YSLEER. This CDR3 region has 15 residues. The CDR3 DNA follows: TGCGCCAGCAGCCAAGTCGGCGGGAGCGGGAATGAGCAGTTCTTC. Translating gives CASSQVGGSGNEQFF.

V gene TRBV27 combines with J gene TRBJ2-7, with D perhaps matching TRBD1 or TRBD2 (5 bases each). Germline lookup yields CDR1 MNHEY and CDR2 SMNVEV (reference sequence). This CDR3 has 15 residues. Trimming pared 6 bases from V and 3 bases from J, leaving 18 bases between. The CDR3 DNA follows: TGTGCCAGCAGAACAACGCCGGGACCAATCTACGAGCAGTACTTC. Residues: CASRTTPGPIYEQYF.

This clonotype was found a few times. The J gene is TRBJ1-5, the V gene TRBV6-6; D is undetermined. The CDR3 covers 15 residues. V gave up 2 bases and J gave up 0 bases, with 8 bases separating them. Germline loops: CDR1 MNHNY, CDR2 SVGAGI (reference sequence). CDR3 DNA sequence: TGTGCCAGCAGTTACGCTGGTTATAGCAATCAGCCCCAGCATTTT. Protein product: CASSYAGYSNQPQHF.

The rearrangement uses TRBV10-1 and TRBJ2-7; 11 nucleotides align to TRBD1. The germline CDR1 and CDR2 sequences are WNHNN and SYGVQD (reference sequence). This CDR3 is built from 13 residues. After removal of 8 bases from V and 3 bases from J, the junction contained 3 bases not matched to a gene. The CDR3: CASRGTGGYEQYF. For the CDR3, the DNA is TGCGCCAGCCGAGGGACAGGGGGCTACGAGCAGTACTTC.